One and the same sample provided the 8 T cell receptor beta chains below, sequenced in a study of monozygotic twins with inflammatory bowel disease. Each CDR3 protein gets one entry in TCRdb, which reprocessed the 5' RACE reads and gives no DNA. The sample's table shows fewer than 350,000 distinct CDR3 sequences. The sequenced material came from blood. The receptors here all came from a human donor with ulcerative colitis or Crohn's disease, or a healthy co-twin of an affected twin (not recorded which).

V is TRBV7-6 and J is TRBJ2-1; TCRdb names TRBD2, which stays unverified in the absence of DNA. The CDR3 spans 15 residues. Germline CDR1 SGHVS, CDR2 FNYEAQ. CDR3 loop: CASSLSGTSDNEQFF.

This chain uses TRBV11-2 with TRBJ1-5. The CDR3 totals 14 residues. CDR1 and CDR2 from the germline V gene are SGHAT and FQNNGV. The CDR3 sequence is CASSPTEGGQPQHF.

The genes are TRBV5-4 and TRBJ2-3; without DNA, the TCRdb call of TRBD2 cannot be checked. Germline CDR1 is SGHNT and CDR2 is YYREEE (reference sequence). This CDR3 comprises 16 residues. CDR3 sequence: CASSHQIAGLGDTQYF.

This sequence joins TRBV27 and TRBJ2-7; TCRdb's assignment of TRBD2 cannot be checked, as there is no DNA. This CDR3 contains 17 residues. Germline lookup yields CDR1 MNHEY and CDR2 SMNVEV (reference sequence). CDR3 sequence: CASSLSRLAGGNYEQYF.

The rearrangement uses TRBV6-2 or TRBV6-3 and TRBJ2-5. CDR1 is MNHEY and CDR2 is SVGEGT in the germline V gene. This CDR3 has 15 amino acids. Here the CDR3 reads CASSSPRYAEETQYF.

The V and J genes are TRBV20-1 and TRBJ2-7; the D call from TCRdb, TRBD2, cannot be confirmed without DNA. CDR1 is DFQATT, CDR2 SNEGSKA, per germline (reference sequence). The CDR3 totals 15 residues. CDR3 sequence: CSADSGTTSTQEQYF.

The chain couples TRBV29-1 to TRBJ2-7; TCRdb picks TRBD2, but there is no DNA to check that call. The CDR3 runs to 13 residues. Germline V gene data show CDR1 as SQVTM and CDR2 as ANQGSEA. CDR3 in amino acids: CSVGREPSYEQYF.

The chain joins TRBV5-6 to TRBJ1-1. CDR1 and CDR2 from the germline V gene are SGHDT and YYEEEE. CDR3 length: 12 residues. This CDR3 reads CASSLFNTEAFF.